This entry is about one T cell receptor (beta chain). Its antigen is still unknown. The sample is drawn from a study of response to subunit inactivated influenza vaccine. Study results and caveats: Authors suggested each seasonal flu vaccination may recruit only limited numbers of new T cells.

TCRdb redid the calling of the RT-PCR reads with MiXCR, one entry per CDR3 protein. Of around 530,000 distinct CDR3 sequences listed, about 11% were seen once; the top ten hold approximately 10%. The material was PBMCs from blood, obtained on the day of vaccination. This receptor was identified in a man over 45 who received an inactivated influenza vaccine.

The CDR3 loop reads CASSHSTGVQETQYF. CDR3 sequence (DNA): TGTGCCAGCAGCCATTCGACAGGGGTCCAAGAGACCCAGTACTTC. The gene calls are TRBV7-9 and TRBJ2-5, with 8 bases identical to TRBD1. The germline gives CDR1 SEHNR, CDR2 FQNEAQ (reference sequence). The trim removed 5 bases at V and 1 base at J, leaving 6 bases unmatched. This CDR3 is built from 15 residues.